This T cell receptor beta chain was sequenced for a study of early T cells in non-severe SARS-CoV-2 infection. The V gene lost 9 bases and the J gene lost 8 bases, with 15 bases spanning the gap. In germline, CDR1 is SGHRS, CDR2 YFSETQ. The CDR3 has 13 residues. The protocol attached unique molecular identifiers to individual cDNA molecules. MiXCR was run by TCRdb on the 5' RACE reads, yielding one entry per CDR3 protein. The profile covers 80,000 to 95,000 distinct CDR3 sequences, with 13% to 15% appearing a single time and around 9.9% taken by the ten largest. The sequence derives from an adult who was a healthcare worker with PCR-confirmed SARS-CoV-2 infection or an uninfected control (not recorded which). The V and J genes are TRBV5-1 and TRBJ1-6; D is uncertain. The sample was whole blood. The chain's CDR3 is CATSPGVDSPLHF. The CDR3, as DNA: TGCGCCACCTCTCCCGGGGTGGATTCACCCCTCCACTTT.